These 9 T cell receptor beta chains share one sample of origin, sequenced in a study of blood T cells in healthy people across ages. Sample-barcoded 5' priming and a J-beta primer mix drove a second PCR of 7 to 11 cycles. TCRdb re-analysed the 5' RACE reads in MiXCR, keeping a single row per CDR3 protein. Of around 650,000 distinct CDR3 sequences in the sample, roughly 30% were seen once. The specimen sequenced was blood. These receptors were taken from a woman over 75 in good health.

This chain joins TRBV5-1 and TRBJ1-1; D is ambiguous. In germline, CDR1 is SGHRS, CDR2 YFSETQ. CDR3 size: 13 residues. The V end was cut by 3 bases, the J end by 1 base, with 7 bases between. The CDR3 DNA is TGCGCCAGCAGCTCGAAGAAGAACACTGAAGCTTTCTTT. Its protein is CASSSKKNTEAFF.

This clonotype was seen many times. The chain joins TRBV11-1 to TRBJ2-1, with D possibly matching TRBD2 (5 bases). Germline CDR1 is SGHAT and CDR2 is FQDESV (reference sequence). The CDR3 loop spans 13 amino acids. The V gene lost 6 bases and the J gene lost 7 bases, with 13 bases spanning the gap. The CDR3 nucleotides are TGTGCCAGCAGGGAAACAACGGGGAATGAGCAGTTCTTC. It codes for CASRETTGNEQFF.

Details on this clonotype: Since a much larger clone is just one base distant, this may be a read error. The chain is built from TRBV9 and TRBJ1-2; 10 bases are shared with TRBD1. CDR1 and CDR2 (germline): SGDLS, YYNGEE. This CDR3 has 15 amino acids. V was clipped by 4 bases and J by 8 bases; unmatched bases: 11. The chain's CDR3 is CASSLGDRGLEGYTF. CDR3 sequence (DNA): TGTGCCAGCAGCCTTGGGGACAGGGGATTGGAGGGCTACACCTTC.

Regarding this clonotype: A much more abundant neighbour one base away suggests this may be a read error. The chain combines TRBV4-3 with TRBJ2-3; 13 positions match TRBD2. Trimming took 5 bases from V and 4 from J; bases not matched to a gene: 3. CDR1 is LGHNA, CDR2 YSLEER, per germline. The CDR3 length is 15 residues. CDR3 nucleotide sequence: TGCGCCAGCAGCACAGGACTAGCGGGGGCAGATACGCAGTATTTT. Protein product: CASSTGLAGADTQYF.

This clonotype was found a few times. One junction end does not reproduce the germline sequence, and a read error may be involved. This CDR3 reads CTSSGRGLAGGRLSETQYF. The CDR3 bases are TGTACCAGCAGCGGGCGCGGACTAGCGGGGGGGCGTCTCTCAGAGACCCAGTACTTC. V and J are TRBV9 and TRBJ2-5; 15 bases map to TRBD2. The CDR3 length is 19 residues. Per the germline V gene, CDR1 is SGDLS and CDR2 is YYNGEE.

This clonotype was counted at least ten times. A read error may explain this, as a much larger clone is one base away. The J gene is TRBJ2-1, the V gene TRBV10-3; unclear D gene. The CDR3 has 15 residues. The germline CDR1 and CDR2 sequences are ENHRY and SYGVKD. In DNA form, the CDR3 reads TGTACCATCAGTGACGGACCCTCCGGGCACAATGAGCAGTTCTTC. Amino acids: CTISDGPSGHNEQFF.

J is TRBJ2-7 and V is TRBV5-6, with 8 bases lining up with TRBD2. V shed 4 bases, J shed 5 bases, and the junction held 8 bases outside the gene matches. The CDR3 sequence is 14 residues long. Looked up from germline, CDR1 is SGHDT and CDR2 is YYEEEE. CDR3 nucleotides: TGTGCCAGCAGCCCCGGGGGGGGCATGGACGAGCAGTACTTC. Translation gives CASSPGGGMDEQYF.

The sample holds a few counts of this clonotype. CDR3 protein: CAWSGPQGLQTLNYGYTF. The CDR3 region has the DNA TGTGCCTGGAGTGGACCACAGGGCCTCCAAACCTTAAACTATGGCTACACCTTC. The chain joins TRBV30 to TRBJ1-2, with D possibly TRBD1 on 6 matching bases. This CDR3 has 18 residues. The germline V and J ends were trimmed by 1 base and 2 bases, with 23 bases remaining between them. CDR1 GTSNPN and CDR2 SVGIG come from the germline V gene (reference sequence).

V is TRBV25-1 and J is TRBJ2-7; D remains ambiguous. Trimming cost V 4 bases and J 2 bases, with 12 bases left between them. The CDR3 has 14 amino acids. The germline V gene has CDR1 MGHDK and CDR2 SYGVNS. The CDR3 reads CASSGTIPTYEQYF. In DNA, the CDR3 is TGTGCCAGCAGTGGAACTATACCAACCTACGAGCAGTACTTC.